Shown below are 13 T cell receptor beta chains from a single sample sequenced in a study of blood T cell repertoires in COVID-19. TCRdb's copy holds only in-frame clones and misses some; the assay was immunoSEQ multiplex PCR. There are around 130,000 clones in the sample; roughly 88% occur only once, and about 2% lies in the top ten. The sequencing input was peripheral blood. The receptor source for this set is a man between 65 and 79 years old with active COVID-19.

Only a few counts were recorded for this clone. The J gene is TRBJ1-2, the V gene TRBV29-1; 12 bases align to TRBD1. Germline trimming cut 7 bases from V and 7 bases from J; bases unmatched to any gene: 7. This CDR3 has 13 amino acids. Germline V gives CDR1 SQVTM, CDR2 ANQGSEA. The CDR3 loop is CSALGQGARGYTF. In DNA form, the CDR3 reads TGCAGCGCACTGGGACAGGGGGCTCGTGGCTACACCTTC.

As for this clone: Its ends do not fully match the called genes, so a read error is possible. The V and J genes are TRBV4-2 and TRBJ1-2; 12 nucleotides match TRBD1. CDR1 and CDR2 from the germline V gene are LGHNA and YNFKEQ. The CDR3 loop spans 16 amino acids. CDR3 bases: TGTGCCAGCAGTCAAGAAGGGACAGGGGGCCGTTATGGCTACACCTTC. Its protein is CASSQEGTGGRYGYTF.

Points on this clone: Other DNA sequences in this specimen translate into the identical CDR3. The chain recombines TRBV28 with TRBJ2-1; 8 bases match TRBD1. The CDR3 is 14 residues long. Germline V gene lookup returns CDR1 MDHEN and CDR2 SYDVKM. The J segment lost 2 bases and the V segment lost 5 bases, leaving 2 bases of the junction unmatched. CDR3 in DNA: TGTGCCAGCAGTCGGACAGGGACCTACAATGAGCAGTTCTTC. Encoded protein: CASSRTGTYNEQFF.

This chain joins TRBV28 and TRBJ2-7; 11 nucleotides line up with TRBD1. Trimming at V came to 5 bases and at J to 2 bases, leaving 5 bases not matched to a gene. This CDR3 has 15 amino acids. Germline CDR1 is MDHEN and CDR2 is SYDVKM. The CDR3, as DNA: TGTGCCAGCAGTCCCGGACAGGGGGCGGCCTACGAGCAGTACTTC. Translated, it gives CASSPGQGAAYEQYF.

The gene calls are TRBV5-4 and TRBJ2-5, with 8 bases aligning to TRBD2. The CDR3 sequence is 18 residues long. V shed 2 bases and J 2 bases; nucleotides not matched to a gene: 14. The germline V gene has CDR1 SGHNT and CDR2 YYREEE (reference sequence). CDR3 sequence reads: CASSFGGSSGNRQETQYF. The CDR3 DNA follows: TGTGCCAGCAGCTTCGGTGGAAGTAGCGGGAATCGGCAAGAGACCCAGTACTTC. Supplemented by reference TRBV5-4 and TRBJ2-5, the full variable domain reads ETGVTQSPTHLIKTRGQQVTLRCSSQSGHNTVSWYQQALGQGPQFIFQYYREEENGRGNFPPRFSGLQFPNYSSELNVNALELDDSALYLCASSFGGSSGNRQETQYFGPGTRLLVL.

CDR3 protein: CASSASGQGAVGYTF. The CDR3, as DNA: TGTGCCAGCAGCGCGAGCGGGCAGGGGGCGGTTGGCTACACCTTC. The chain couples TRBV7-9 to TRBJ1-2; 8 bases fit TRBD1. V shed 5 bases and J 7 bases; nucleotides not matched to a gene: 12. This CDR3 is built from 15 residues. In germline, CDR1 is SEHNR, CDR2 FQNEAQ (reference sequence). The full variable domain, in which reference TRBV7-9 and TRBJ1-2 provide the parts outside the CDR3, is DTGVSQNPRHKITKRGQNVTFRCDPISEHNRLYWYRQTLGQGPEFLTYFQNEAQLEKSRLLSDRFSAERPKGSFSTLEIQRTEQGDSAMYLCASSASGQGAVGYTFGSGTRLTVV.

The chain joins TRBV24-1 to TRBJ2-7; D may be TRBD2 (5 bases). This CDR3 has 14 amino acids. Per germline, CDR1 KGHDR and CDR2 SFDVKD. The V gene lost 4 bases and the J gene lost 3 bases, with 12 bases spanning the gap. CDR3 coding DNA: TGTGCCACCAGTGACCCGGGAATGGGCTACGAGCAGTACTTC. Protein product: CATSDPGMGYEQYF.

V and J are TRBV6-6 and TRBJ1-6, with TRBD1 as a possible D gene (5 bases). The CDR3 is 15 residues long. CDR1 MNHNY and CDR2 SVGAGI come from the germline V gene (reference sequence). V was trimmed by 5 bases and J by 10 bases, leaving 18 bases between them. The CDR3 coding sequence is TGTGCCAGCAGTCGTGACACGGGGGTTTACTCACCCCTCCACTTT. It is translated as CASSRDTGVYSPLHF.

The J gene is TRBJ1-1, the V gene TRBV19, with D possibly TRBD1 on 5 matching bases. Germline CDR1 is LNHDA and CDR2 is SQIVND (reference sequence). This CDR3 comprises 13 residues. Trimming removed 6 bases at V and 6 bases at J, with 14 bases between. In DNA form, the CDR3 reads TGTGCCAGTAGCCCTGGGGGGGTCTCTGAAGCTTTCTTT. Protein product: CASSPGGVSEAFF.

This clone was recorded once. This chain links TRBV5-1 with TRBJ2-7; 10 bases are a match to TRBD2. The CDR3 extends over 15 amino acids. Trimming removed 4 bases from V and 4 bases from J; junction bases left unmatched: 8. Germline-derived CDR1 and CDR2 are SGHRS and YFSETQ. CDR3 sequence: CASSQGAGGSYEQYF. The CDR3 DNA reads TGCGCCAGCAGCCAAGGAGCGGGGGGGTCGTACGAGCAGTACTTC. The full variable domain, in which reference TRBV5-1 and TRBJ2-7 provide the parts outside the CDR3, is KAGVTQTPRYLIKTRGQQVTLSCSPISGHRSVSWYQQTPGQGLQFLFEYFSETQRNKGNFPGRFSGRQFSNSRSEMNVSTLELGDSALYLCASSQGAGGSYEQYFGPGTRLTVT.

The chain carries TRBV7-9 and TRBJ2-3; TRBD2 matches at 9 bases. Germline CDR1 is SEHNR and CDR2 is FQNEAQ (reference sequence). The junction had 7 bases not matched to a gene; V was cut back by 5 bases and J by 1 base. The CDR3 has 16 amino acids. The CDR3 sequence is CASSLGREGGTDTQYF. The CDR3 DNA is TGTGCCAGCAGCCTAGGGCGGGAGGGTGGCACAGATACGCAGTATTTT.

The chain recombines TRBV27 with TRBJ1-5, with TRBD1 matching over 7 bases. The ends lost 4 bases at V and 5 bases at J; junction bases unmatched: 8. CDR1 and CDR2 from the germline V gene are MNHEY and SMNVEV (reference sequence). CDR3 size: 15 residues. CDR3 nucleotides: TGTGCCAGCAGTTCCACCACAGGGGTGGATCAGCCCCAGCATTTT. It specifies CASSSTTGVDQPQHF.

Here the CDR3 reads CASSPTARNSPLHF. DNA of the CDR3: TGTGCCAGCAGTCCGACAGCCCGTAATTCACCCCTCCACTTT. The chain couples TRBV6-5 to TRBJ1-6; D might be TRBD1 (5 bases). Germline assignment: CDR1 MNHEY and CDR2 SVGAGI. This CDR3 comprises 14 residues. The V gene lost 5 bases and the J gene lost 6 bases, with 11 bases spanning the gap.